Each of the 23 T cell receptor beta chains below was sequenced from the same sample in a study of tumor-infiltrating lymphocytes in primary liver carcinoma. Germline DNA was extracted too, while blood RNA derived from unsorted whole blood. Synthesis of TCR beta cDNA was carried out from 500 ng total RNA with a constant-region primer. Nested multiplex PCR, run for three rounds with slightly modified ARM-PCR, yielded TCR beta libraries. A C-beta reverse primer was combined with TRBV1-TRBV30 forward primers in the first two PCR rounds, and each round had around 11 cycles. Each CDR3 protein is one row after TCRdb ran MiXCR on the multiplex PCR reads. The sample carries nearly 200,000 distinct CDR3 sequences, roughly 61% recorded once. Sequencing used peripheral blood. The receptors stem from a woman in her sixties or seventies with primary liver carcinoma and hepatitis B virus infection.

Turning to this clonotype: A read error may be the cause here, since a much bigger clone is one base away. This rearrangement joins TRBV6-1 to TRBJ2-4; 7 nucleotides agree with TRBD1. The CDR3 runs to 15 residues. Germline V gene data show CDR1 as MNHNS and CDR2 as SASEGT. The CDR3 protein is CAGSEAQGQRNIQYF. DNA of the CDR3: TGTGCCGGCAGTGAAGCGCAGGGACAGCGCAACATTCAGTACTTC.

The chain has TRBV7-8 and TRBJ2-5; D may be TRBD1 (5 bases). Germline CDR1 and CDR2: SGHVS and FQNEAQ. The CDR3 has 12 residues. The ends were cut back, 5 bases at V and 1 base at J, with 5 bases in the middle. The CDR3 loop reads CASSGAQETQYF. The CDR3 DNA reads TGTGCCAGCAGCGGGGCCCAAGAGACCCAGTACTTC.

A note on this clonotype: One end of the junction does not line up with germline, which may come from a read error. The V call is TRBV29-1, the J call TRBJ2-7; TRBD2 matches at 7 bases. Germline CDR1 reads SQVTM; CDR2 reads ANQGSEA. The CDR3 consists of 12 residues. CDR3 sequence: CSVVGTNYKQYF. CDR3 in DNA: TGCAGCGTTGTGGGGACTAACTACAAGCAGTACTTC.

The CDR3 region has the DNA TGTGCCAGCAGTTTAGGGTCGTACGGGGCCAACGTCCTGACTTTC. This encodes CASSLGSYGANVLTF. The rearrangement uses TRBV28 and TRBJ2-6; D unclear. V lost 2 bases and J lost 4, with 9 bases in between. Germline V gene sequence: CDR1 MDHEN, CDR2 SYDVKM. The CDR3 runs 15 residues.

This clonotype was seen ten or more times. V gene TRBV11-2 combines with J gene TRBJ2-7, with TRBD2 as a possible D gene (7 bases). Germline CDR1 is SGHAT and CDR2 is FQNNGV. V lost 1 base to trimming and J lost 3 bases, with 16 bases between them. The CDR3 covers 16 residues. The CDR3 sequence: CASSLGGERDNYEQYF. The CDR3 nucleotides read TGTGCCAGCAGCTTAGGAGGGGAGCGGGACAACTACGAGCAGTACTTC. Based on the CDR3 plus reference TRBV11-2 and TRBJ2-7, the full variable domain is EAGVAQSPRYKIIEKRQSVAFWCNPISGHATLYWYQQILGQGPKLLIQFQNNGVVDDSQLPKDRFSAERLKGVDSTLKIQPAKLEDSAVYLCASSLGGERDNYEQYFGPGTRLTVT.

As to this clonotype: A read error may be the cause here, since a much bigger clone is one base away. This sequence joins TRBV5-1 and TRBJ2-7, with 10 bases that match TRBD2. Losses at the gene ends were 3 bases for V and 5 bases for J; bases not matched to a gene: 8. The CDR3 totals 15 residues. Germline V lookup: CDR1 SGHRS, CDR2 YFSETQ. The CDR3 nucleotides are TGCGCCAGCAGCTCAGGGACTAGCGTCGTTCACGAGCAGTACTTC. Residues: CASSSGTSVVHEQYF.

At least ten counts were recorded for this clonotype. The CDR3 coding sequence is TGCGCCAGCAGCCAAGAATCCGAGCGGGAGGGATACACAGATACGCAGTATTTT. Residues: CASSQESEREGYTDTQYF. The chain has TRBV4-1 and TRBJ2-3, with 10 bases that match TRBD2. The CDR3 covers 18 residues. With V trimmed by 0 bases and J by 2 bases, 8 bases remained unmatched. In germline, CDR1 is MGHRA, CDR2 YSYEKL.

Ten or more counts support this clonotype. This chain joins TRBV6-6 and TRBJ2-3; D unclear. CDR1 and CDR2 (germline): MNHNY, SVGAGI (reference sequence). This CDR3 contains 12 residues. Trimming took off 6 bases at V and 4 bases at J, with 8 bases between the two ends. The CDR3 DNA follows: TGTGCCAGCAGCTCGGTAGCAGATACGCAGTATTTT. Translation: CASSSVADTQYF.

The V and J genes are TRBV28 and TRBJ2-1; D is undetermined. Trimming removed 2 bases at V and 0 bases at J, with 8 bases between. CDR1 and CDR2 (germline): MDHEN, SYDVKM. The CDR3 contains 15 residues. The chain's CDR3 is CASSLGASSYNEQFF. As DNA, the CDR3 is TGTGCCAGCAGTTTAGGCGCGAGCTCCTACAATGAGCAGTTCTTC.

This clonotype showed up many times. The J gene is TRBJ1-1, the V gene TRBV29-1; weak D call: TRBD1 (6 bases). Germline V gives CDR1 SQVTM, CDR2 ANQGSEA. V was cut by 3 bases and J by 4 bases, with 9 bases left in between. The CDR3 covers 12 residues. The DNA for the CDR3 is TGCAGCGTTGAGGAGGGGGGCACTGAAGCTTTCTTT. This translates into CSVEEGGTEAFF.

Comments on this clonotype: With a much larger clone just one base away, this may be a read error. V and J are TRBV7-8 and TRBJ1-4; TRBD1 might be the D (5 bases). CDR1 SGHVS and CDR2 FQNEAQ come from the germline V gene. This CDR3 region has 15 residues. Between the trimmed V and J ends, which lost 5 bases and 4 bases, there was a span of 14 bases. CDR3 protein: CASSNRDGRNEKLFF. The CDR3 DNA follows: TGTGCCAGCAGCAACCGGGACGGACGTAATGAAAAACTGTTTTTT.

A remark on this clonotype: A read error may explain this, as a much larger clone is one base away. The rearrangement joins TRBV6-6 to TRBJ1-2; 10 nucleotides align to TRBD1. Trimming at V came to 2 bases and at J to 0 bases, leaving 0 bases not matched to a gene. CDR1 and CDR2 (germline): MNHNY, SVGAGI (reference sequence). The CDR3 is 15 residues long. The CDR3 coding sequence is TGTGCCAGCAGTTACGGGACAGGGGCTAACTATGGCTACACCTTC. This sequence encodes CASSYGTGANYGYTF.

Remarks on this clonotype: Here the CDR3 omits its conserved ending phenylalanine or tryptophan, so a read error is the likely source. The limits of the CDR3 on the DNA are not certain, so only TCRdb's listed CDR3 is given. The chain joins TRBV4-1 to TRBJ2-7; whether TRBD2, the table's D call, matches the DNA was not checked. CDR1 is MGHRA and CDR2 is YSYEKL in the germline V gene. The CDR3 spans 16 amino acids, including both terminal residues. CDR3 residues: CASSQVASGAYYEQHS.

This clonotype has at least ten counts. The chain combines TRBV5-4 with TRBJ2-7; no reliable D call. The CDR3 extends over 12 amino acids. V lost 4 bases and J 7 bases, leaving 12 bases between the germline ends. Germline V gene lookup returns CDR1 SGHNT and CDR2 YYREEE (reference sequence). CDR3 nucleotides: TGTGCCAGCAGCCTGGACCGTTGGGAGCAGTACTTC. This gives the protein CASSLDRWEQYF.

Concerning this clonotype: A read error may explain this, as a much larger clone is one base away. The chain carries TRBV6-1 and TRBJ2-1, with TRBD2 identical over 12 bases. V gave up 8 bases and J gave up 8 bases; unmatched junction bases: 4. The CDR3 is made up of 13 amino acids. The germline V gene encodes CDR1 MNHNS and CDR2 SASEGT. The CDR3 reads CASRTSGTHEQFF. The DNA for the CDR3 is TGTGCCAGCCGGACTAGCGGGACCCATGAGCAGTTCTTC.

This clonotype was detected only once. The chain uses TRBV11-2 and TRBJ2-1, with TRBD1 matching over 7 bases. With V trimmed by 5 bases and J by 8 bases, 12 bases remained unmatched. From germline, CDR1 is SGHAT and CDR2 FQNNGV. This CDR3 is 15 amino acids long. The CDR3 sequence is CASSRLSYRGDEQFF. The CDR3 DNA follows: TGTGCCAGCAGCCGGCTAAGCTACAGGGGAGATGAGCAGTTCTTC. Full variable domain (outside the CDR3, taken from reference TRBV11-2 and TRBJ2-1): EAGVAQSPRYKIIEKRQSVAFWCNPISGHATLYWYQQILGQGPKLLIQFQNNGVVDDSQLPKDRFSAERLKGVDSTLKIQPAKLEDSAVYLCASSRLSYRGDEQFFGPGTRLTVL.

The chain carries TRBV7-9 and TRBJ2-1; D possibly matches TRBD1 or TRBD2 (5 bases each). Germline CDR1 SEHNR, CDR2 FQNEAQ (reference sequence). This CDR3 is 13 amino acids long. V gave up 3 bases and J gave up 9 bases, with 12 bases separating them. CDR3 amino acids: CASSFPGPGEQFF. CDR3 nucleotides: TGTGCCAGCAGCTTCCCGGGGCCGGGTGAGCAGTTCTTC.

This clonotype appeared a few times. This chain connects TRBV5-1 to TRBJ1-2; D is unclear. Trimming shortened V by 4 bases and J by 8 bases, and 15 bases separated the two germline ends. The CDR3 contains 13 residues. Germline CDR1 reads SGHRS; CDR2 reads YFSETQ. The CDR3 spells CASSLQTSRGYTF. The DNA of the CDR3 is TGCGCCAGCAGCCTACAGACAAGTCGAGGCTACACCTTC.

The chain has TRBV6-1 and TRBJ2-7; 7 bases match TRBD2. From germline, CDR1 is MNHNS and CDR2 SASEGT. With V trimmed by 9 bases and J by 4 bases, 6 bases remained unmatched. The length of the CDR3 is 12 residues. The CDR3 DNA follows: TGTGCCAGTTGCGGGAGCTCGTACGAGCAGTACTTC. Its translation: CASCGSSYEQYF.

V gene TRBV6-6 combines with J gene TRBJ2-7; D may be TRBD1 (5 bases). Germline loops: CDR1 MNHNY, CDR2 SVGAGI (reference sequence). The CDR3 loop spans 15 amino acids. The V end lost 0 bases, the J end lost 6 bases, and 15 bases lay between the germline ends. CDR3 nucleotide sequence: TGTGCCAGCAGTTACTCCCCAGGGTTAGGCTGCGAGCAGTACTTC. Protein: CASSYSPGLGCEQYF.

Comment on this clonotype: A read error is likely, as this CDR3 ends without the conserved phenylalanine or tryptophan. This chain connects TRBV11-2 to TRBJ2-2; the D gene is possibly TRBD2 (6 bases). This CDR3 comprises 15 residues. CDR1 is SGHAT, CDR2 FQNNGV, per germline. Trimming took off 5 bases at V and 6 bases at J, with 16 bases between the two ends. The DNA for the CDR3 is TGTGCCAGCAGCCTACCCAGACTAGTAGCCGGGGAGCTGTTTTTA. This encodes CASSLPRLVAGELFL.

This clonotype was seen only a few times. This sequence joins TRBV24-1 and TRBJ1-5, with TRBD1 matching over 10 bases. Trimming took 5 bases from V and 6 from J; bases not matched to a gene: 3. The germline CDR1 and CDR2 sequences are KGHDR and SFDVKD. The CDR3 extends over 14 amino acids. The CDR3 region has the DNA TGTGCCACCAGTGGACAGGGGGCCGGTCAGCCCCAGCATTTT. This sequence encodes CATSGQGAGQPQHF.

About this clonotype: Sequence at one end of the junction differs from germline and may be a read error. The V gene is TRBV29-1, the J gene TRBJ2-5; D is unclear. Germline CDR1 and CDR2: SQVTM and ANQGSEA. There are 12 residues in the CDR3. The CDR3 sequence: CSASHNHETQYF. The CDR3 DNA reads TGCAGCGCTAGTCACAACCATGAGACCCAGTACTTC.